The text below deals with one T cell receptor (beta chain). This sample is part of a study of cytomegalovirus exposure and HLA in healthy donors. Germline-derived CDR1 and CDR2 are GTSNPN and SVGIG (reference sequence). The CDR3 length is 13 residues. V shed 0 bases and J shed 5 bases, with 11 bases lying between them. The PCR contained 60 Vbeta and 13 Jbeta primers. The data were produced by immunoSEQ multiplex PCR, yet TCRdb's version contains in-frame clones alone and is incomplete. Here the sample spans about 91,000 clones, about 77% being singletons. Specimen: PBMCs. The source of this sequence is a male donor in good health and CMV-seropositive. The chain joins TRBV30 to TRBJ2-7, with TRBD2 as a possible D gene (6 bases). CDR3 region: CAWSVPGVHEQYF. The CDR3 bases are TGTGCCTGGAGTGTACCGGGGGTCCACGAGCAGTACTTC.